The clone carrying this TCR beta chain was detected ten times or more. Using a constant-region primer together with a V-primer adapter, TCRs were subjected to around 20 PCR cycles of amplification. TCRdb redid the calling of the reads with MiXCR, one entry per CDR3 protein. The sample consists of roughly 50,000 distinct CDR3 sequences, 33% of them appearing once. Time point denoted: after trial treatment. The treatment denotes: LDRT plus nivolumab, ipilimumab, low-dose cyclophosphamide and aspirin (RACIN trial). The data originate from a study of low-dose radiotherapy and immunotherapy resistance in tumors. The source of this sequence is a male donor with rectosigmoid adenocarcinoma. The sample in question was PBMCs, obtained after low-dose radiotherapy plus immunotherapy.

CDR3 region: CASKSADTQYF. DNA for the CDR3: TGTGCCAGCAAGTCCGCAGATACGCAGTATTTT. This rearrangement joins TRBV5-5 to TRBJ2-3, with D unresolved. The CDR3 is made up of 11 amino acids. V was trimmed by 6 bases and J by 4 bases, leaving 6 bases between them. Germline loops: CDR1 SGHKS, CDR2 YYEKEE (reference sequence).